The clone carrying this T cell receptor (beta chain) was counted many times. A quantitative 5'-RACE method, one with molecular barcodes, was used to make TCR beta libraries. From the 5' RACE reads, TCRdb called clonotypes with MiXCR, one entry per CDR3 protein. The sample contains 300,000 to 350,000 distinct CDR3 sequences, 11% of which appear only once. The data originate from a study of CD8 T cells in ankylosing spondylitis. This CDR3 has 15 amino acids. J gave up 0 bases and V 5 bases, and 3 bases lay outside the gene matches. CDR1 and CDR2 from the germline V gene are LNHNV and YYDKDF (reference sequence).

This chain connects TRBV15 to TRBJ2-3, with 9 bases matching TRBD2. Sequencing was done on a sample of blood, either unsorted or a sorted T cell fraction (not recorded which). The receptor's source is a female donor with ankylosing spondylitis or in good health (not recorded which). This chain's CDR3 is CATSPGTSSTDTQYF. The CDR3, as DNA: TGTGCCACCAGCCCCGGGACTAGCAGCACAGATACGCAGTATTTT.